Below are 7 T cell receptor beta chains sequenced from a single sample in a study of blood T cell repertoires in COVID-19. Sequencing was performed with immunoSEQ multiplex PCR; in TCRdb, only in-frame clones are kept and a portion is missing. The sample comprises fewer than 300,000 clones, approximately 92% of which are singletons, and approximately 2.5% rests with the top ten. Material: peripheral blood. The receptors shown here come from a person under 35 with COVID-19, enrolled during active disease.

The chain joins TRBV10-2 to TRBJ2-7; a weak D match, TRBD1 (5 bases). Germline V gene lookup returns CDR1 WSHSY and CDR2 SAAADI. V was cut by 7 bases and J by 3 bases, with 13 bases left in between. There are 13 residues in the CDR3. In nucleotides, the CDR3 is TGCGCCAGCACATTTCTACAGGACTACGAGCAGTACTTC. This codes for CASTFLQDYEQYF.

The chain employs TRBV13 and TRBJ2-7; a possible D gene is TRBD2 (7 bases). Per the germline V gene, CDR1 is PRHDT and CDR2 is FYEKMQ (reference sequence). CDR3 length equals 14 residues. V lost 2 bases and J lost 2, with 10 bases in between. The CDR3 sequence: CASSLRGGTYEQYF. DNA of the CDR3: TGTGCCAGCAGCTTAAGGGGGGGCACCTACGAGCAGTACTTC.

This clone was detected ten times or more. The rearrangement links TRBV14 to TRBJ1-2; 7 bases are shared with TRBD1. Germline loops: CDR1 SGHDN, CDR2 FVKESK. This CDR3 has 14 residues. Trimming at V came to 1 base and at J to 7 bases, leaving 6 bases not matched to a gene. The CDR3 spells CASSQVATGVGYTF. In nucleotides, the CDR3 is TGTGCCAGCAGCCAAGTCGCAACAGGGGTTGGCTACACCTTC.

The CDR3 DNA reads as TGCAGCGTTGAAGGGGACAGGGGAGGAGGAAACACCATATATTTT. Translating gives CSVEGDRGGGNTIYF. The rearrangement uses TRBV29-1 and TRBJ1-3; 10 bases fit TRBD1. The CDR3 contains 15 residues. V was clipped by 1 base and J by 4 bases; unmatched bases: 4. Germline lookup yields CDR1 SQVTM and CDR2 ANQGSEA.

V and J are TRBV7-8 and TRBJ2-2, with 9 bases that match TRBD1. This CDR3 is 15 amino acids long. CDR1 and CDR2 from the germline V gene are SGHVS and FQNEAQ. With 1 base clipped from V and 6 bases from J, the junction kept 3 bases outside the gene matches. Written as DNA, the CDR3 is TGTGCCAGCAGCTTAGTTGGGACAGGGTCCGGGGAGCTGTTTTTT. Its protein is CASSLVGTGSGELFF.

The V and J genes are TRBV12-5 and TRBJ2-3, with 10 positions matching TRBD2. From germline, CDR1 is LGHNT and CDR2 FRNRAP. CDR3 size: 17 residues. V gave up 2 bases and J gave up 2 bases; unmatched junction bases: 7. The CDR3 DNA follows: TGTGCTAGTGGTTTGAGACAACTAGCGGGAAACACAGATACGCAGTATTTT. It encodes CASGLRQLAGNTDTQYF. The whole variable domain, filled in from reference TRBV12-5 and TRBJ2-3, reads DARVTQTPRHKVTEMGQEVTMRCQPILGHNTVFWYRQTMMQGLELLAYFRNRAPLDDSGMPKDRFSAEMPDATLATLKIQPSEPRDSAVYFCASGLRQLAGNTDTQYFGPGTRLTVL.

This chain joins TRBV7-8 and TRBJ2-7; 8 bases align to TRBD1. From germline, CDR1 is SGHVS and CDR2 FQNEAQ. The CDR3 loop spans 15 amino acids. Trimming took 3 bases from V and 3 from J; bases not matched to a gene: 7. The CDR3 loop reads CASSFSRTGNYEQYF. CDR3 bases: TGTGCCAGCAGCTTTTCCCGGACAGGGAACTACGAGCAGTACTTC.